One and the same sample provided the 21 T cell receptor beta chains below, sequenced in a study of T cells in Graves' hyperthyroidism and ophthalmopathy. Amplified TCR beta CDR3 regions came from RNA transcripts. First-round RT-PCR with HTBI primers amplified the TCR CDR3 region. In TCRdb, the multiplex PCR reads were re-called with MiXCR into one record per CDR3 protein. The table lists fewer than 600,000 distinct CDR3 sequences, less than 15% of them singletons, with approximately 15% in the top ten. Input material: blood. These receptors all come from a woman in her forties with Graves' hyperthyroidism.

The rearrangement links TRBV12-3 or TRBV12-4 to TRBJ2-1; D is perhaps TRBD1 (5 bases). V was pared by 3 bases and J by 7 bases, with 13 bases between. This CDR3 comprises 14 residues. The CDR3 loop is CASSFRQPYNEQFF. DNA for the CDR3: TGTGCCAGCAGTTTTCGACAGCCATATAATGAGCAGTTCTTC.

This clonotype was observed many times. V usage is TRBV7-8 and J usage is TRBJ1-1, with a tentative D call TRBD1 (6 bases). V gave up 4 bases and J gave up 3 bases, with 15 bases separating them. Germline V CDR1 and CDR2: SGHVS, FQNEAQ. This CDR3 is built from 15 residues. The CDR3 here is CASSSYRAVDTEAFF. CDR3 nucleotide sequence: TGTGCCAGCAGCTCTTACAGGGCCGTGGACACTGAAGCTTTCTTT.

This clonotype was observed many times. V gene TRBV12-3 or TRBV12-4 combines with J gene TRBJ2-3; 9 nucleotides match TRBD1. This CDR3 region has 16 residues. V shed 4 bases and J 0 bases; nucleotides not matched to a gene: 5. The CDR3 loop reads CASSYGQGSSTDTQYF. CDR3 nucleotides: TGTGCCAGCAGTTACGGACAGGGGAGTAGCACAGATACGCAGTATTTT.

This clonotype came up many times. The chain recombines TRBV14 with TRBJ2-7, with 7 nucleotides matching TRBD2. The V gene end was trimmed by 4 bases and the J gene end by 0 bases; junction bases not matched to a gene: 6. The CDR3 sequence is 15 residues long. Germline V lookup: CDR1 SGHDN, CDR2 FVKESK. The CDR3 region is CASSPTWTSSYEQYF. The CDR3 region has the DNA TGTGCCAGCAGCCCCACGTGGACTAGCTCCTACGAGCAGTACTTC.

The CDR3 DNA reads as TGCGCCAGCAGAGCAGGGGAATCATCTGGAAACACCATATATTTT. It specifies CASRAGESSGNTIYF. This chain joins TRBV10-1 and TRBJ1-3, with D perhaps matching TRBD1 (6 bases). The CDR3 totals 15 residues. Trimming took 6 bases from V and 1 from J, leaving 13 bases between them. Germline CDR1 is WNHNN and CDR2 is SYGVQD (reference sequence).

This clonotype was seen at least ten times. The V and J genes are TRBV11-1 and TRBJ2-7; either TRBD1 or TRBD2 may supply D (5 bases each). V was trimmed by 5 bases and J by 2 bases, leaving 16 bases between them. Germline lookup yields CDR1 SGHAT and CDR2 FQDESV (reference sequence). The CDR3 is 15 amino acids. In DNA, the CDR3 is TGTGCCAGCAGCGTCGGGACCGAAGCCCCCTACGAGCAGTACTTC. The encoded protein is CASSVGTEAPYEQYF.

The chain joins TRBV20-1 to TRBJ2-1; D gene unclear. CDR3 length: 13 residues. Germline V CDR1 and CDR2: DFQATT, SNEGSKA (reference sequence). Trimming pared 1 base from V and 6 bases from J, leaving 10 bases between. The CDR3 here is CSARGLAANEQFF. The CDR3 DNA sequence: TGCAGTGCTAGAGGACTGGCGGCCAATGAGCAGTTCTTC.

The table lists this clonotype with a few counts. The V and J genes are TRBV2 and TRBJ2-7; 8 bases line up with TRBD1. The CDR3 contains 15 residues. Germline values: CDR1 SNHLY, CDR2 FYNNEI. V shed 5 bases and J 0 bases; nucleotides not matched to a gene: 6. The CDR3: CASSKTGVSSYEQYF. The CDR3 region has the DNA TGTGCCAGCAGTAAGACAGGGGTAAGCTCCTACGAGCAGTACTTC.

Concerning this clonotype itself: This clone may be a read error of a much larger clone one base away. The V and J genes are TRBV10-3 and TRBJ2-7; TRBD2 matches 13 bases. CDR3 length: 13 residues. Per germline, CDR1 ENHRY and CDR2 SYGVKD. This CDR3 reads CVAGLAGAAEQYF. CDR3 bases: TGTGTCGCCGGACTAGCGGGAGCGGCCGAGCAGTACTTC.

This clonotype turned up a few times. The chain uses TRBV5-1 and TRBJ1-1; D not certain. The CDR3 is made up of 13 amino acids. Between the trimmed V and J ends, which lost 5 bases and 1 base, there was a span of 9 bases. Germline-derived CDR1 and CDR2 are SGHRS and YFSETQ. The CDR3 bases are TGCGCCAGCAGATCGGACGGGAACACTGAAGCTTTCTTT. It translates to CASRSDGNTEAFF.

Notes on this clonotype: This could be a read error, since a much larger clone is one nucleotide away. This chain links TRBV5-1 with TRBJ1-1; D is unclear. Trimming shortened V by 4 bases and J by 0 bases, and 10 bases separated the two germline ends. This CDR3 is 14 amino acids long. The germline V gene encodes CDR1 SGHRS and CDR2 YFSETQ. The CDR3 here is CASSPDEVNTEAFF. In nucleotides, the CDR3 is TGCGCCAGCAGCCCCGACGAGGTGAACACTGAAGCTTTCTTT.

A few counts support this clonotype. The chain links TRBV28 to TRBJ2-2; no clear D. There are 13 residues in the CDR3. The germline CDR1 and CDR2 sequences are MDHEN and SYDVKM. Trimming cost V 6 bases and J 3 bases, with 8 bases left between them. The chain's CDR3 is CASSEAHTGELFF. CDR3 sequence (DNA): TGTGCCAGCAGCGAAGCACACACCGGGGAGCTGTTTTTT.

This clonotype was seen many times. This chain connects TRBV20-1 to TRBJ2-5, with a weak D call TRBD2 (6 bases). The CDR3 has 12 amino acids. The V and J ends lost 3 bases and 2 bases respectively, with 7 bases between them. The germline V gene encodes CDR1 DFQATT and CDR2 SNEGSKA (reference sequence). Here the CDR3 DNA reads TGCAGTGCTAGGGGAGGACAAGAGACCCAGTACTTC. Its translation: CSARGGQETQYF.

V and J are TRBV12-3 or TRBV12-4 and TRBJ1-2; D remains unclear. This CDR3 comprises 13 residues. The ends were cut back, 3 bases at V and 8 bases at J, with 13 bases in the middle. CDR3 loop: CASSFPGIGGYTF. The CDR3 DNA reads as TGTGCCAGCAGTTTTCCGGGCATAGGCGGCTACACCTTC.

This clonotype was seen ten or more times. V is TRBV20-1 and J is TRBJ2-1, with a weak D call TRBD2 (6 bases). From germline, CDR1 is DFQATT and CDR2 SNEGSKA (reference sequence). The CDR3 runs to 14 residues. Trimming shortened V by 3 bases and J by 7 bases, and 16 bases separated the two germline ends. CDR3 region: CSASERVRGNEQFF. As DNA, the CDR3 is TGCAGTGCTAGCGAGCGGGTCCGGGGGAATGAGCAGTTCTTC.

With respect to this clonotype: It may be a read error: a sequence one base away is much more abundant. This likely comes from a read error, as the CDR3 has no conserved phenylalanine or tryptophan at its end. V usage is TRBV7-8 and J usage is TRBJ2-2; D unresolved. The CDR3 totals 16 residues. V lost 4 bases and J 2 bases, leaving 14 bases between the germline ends. Germline V gene sequence: CDR1 SGHVS, CDR2 FQNEAQ. CDR3 bases: TGTGCCAGCAGCTCTTTTCACAGCTTTAACACCGGGGAGCTGTTTTTA. Encoded protein: CASSSFHSFNTGELFL.

At least ten counts were recorded for this clonotype. V gene TRBV7-3 combines with J gene TRBJ2-3; 13 bases align to TRBD2. With V trimmed by 4 bases and J by 2 bases, 6 bases remained unmatched. Germline CDR1 reads SGHTA; CDR2 reads FQGTGA. This CDR3 spans 17 amino acids. In DNA form, the CDR3 reads TGTGCCAGCAGCTCTGGGACTAGCGGGGTGTACACAGATACGCAGTATTTT. As protein: CASSSGTSGVYTDTQYF.

The table lists this clonotype with a few counts. The chain combines TRBV7-9 with TRBJ2-1; D might be TRBD1 or TRBD2, each matching 5 bases. V lost 5 bases to trimming and J lost 4 bases, with 12 bases between them. The CDR3 length is 14 residues. The germline V gene encodes CDR1 SEHNR and CDR2 FQNEAQ (reference sequence). The CDR3: CASSPGAGYNEQFF. In nucleotides, the CDR3 is TGTGCCAGCAGCCCCGGGGCAGGGTACAATGAGCAGTTCTTC.

The chain combines TRBV28 with TRBJ2-7; TRBD2 matches at 8 bases. Germline CDR1 reads MDHEN; CDR2 reads SYDVKM. The CDR3 is 15 residues long. With V trimmed by 5 bases and J by 2 bases, 8 bases remained unmatched. The CDR3 region is CASSPLSGTPYEQYF. The CDR3 bases are TGTGCCAGCAGTCCACTTAGCGGGACCCCCTACGAGCAGTACTTC.

This clonotype was recorded at least ten times. The V gene is TRBV11-2, the J gene TRBJ2-7; 12 bases align to TRBD2. V lost 0 bases and J lost 2; bases outside the gene matches: 5. Germline V CDR1 and CDR2: SGHAT, FQNNGV. This CDR3 has 17 residues. The CDR3 sequence is CASSLEKTSGSPYEQYF. The CDR3 bases are TGTGCCAGCAGCTTAGAAAAGACTAGCGGGAGCCCCTACGAGCAGTACTTC.

This chain connects TRBV11-2 to TRBJ1-1, with a tentative D call TRBD1 (5 bases). Germline CDR1 and CDR2: SGHAT and FQNNGV. This CDR3 comprises 15 residues. Between the trimmed V and J ends, which lost 5 bases and 0 bases, there was a span of 13 bases. As DNA, the CDR3 is TGTGCCAGCAGCCAGATGCAGGGTTTGAACACTGAAGCTTTCTTT. This translates into CASSQMQGLNTEAFF.